These 24 T cell receptor beta chains were sequenced from one sample in a study of T-cell reconstitution after alpha-beta-depleted transplantation in children (TCRdb year 2016). The library came from PCR. Instrument used: Illumina HiSeq 2500. Molecular barcoding was employed in the preparation of TCR libraries, with unique molecular identifiers being used to normalize TCRbeta repertoire quantification. TCRdb reworked the public reads: Q25 trimming with fastp, MiXCR clone assembly, productive beta chains retained. Merged by CDR3 protein, the rows form single entries marked with the most common genes and DNA. For this sample the table gives some 300,000 distinct CDR3 sequences, of which approximately 10% were detected only once. The ten largest clones capture 2% to 3% of the sample. The sequencing here drew on PBMCs from the stem cell graft donor, taken from the stem cell graft. These receptors were collected from a human donor who donated a stem cell graft to a child with acute lymphoblastic leukemia.

This clonotype was observed a few times. The rearrangement links TRBV7-2 to TRBJ2-1; D gene ambiguous. This CDR3 contains 14 residues. Germline-derived CDR1 and CDR2 are SGHTA and FQGNSA. Trimming removed 1 base from V and 4 bases from J, with 8 bases in between. The CDR3 bases are TGTGCCAGCAGCTTAGTGGGTGGATACAATGAGCAGTTCTTC. This codes for CASSLVGGYNEQFF.

This clonotype was found a few times. The rearrangement links TRBV5-1 to TRBJ1-2, with D uncertain. CDR1 and CDR2 (germline): SGHRS, YFSETQ. V was pared by 4 bases and J by 4 bases, with 23 bases between. The CDR3 runs to 17 residues. The CDR3 coding sequence is TGCGCCAGCAGCCTAGGGAGCCGCAACCCCCTCACCTATGGCTACACCTTC. This codes for CASSLGSRNPLTYGYTF.

V and J are TRBV20-1 and TRBJ1-1; D is perhaps TRBD1 (5 bases). Germline loops: CDR1 DFQATT, CDR2 SNEGSKA (reference sequence). CDR3 length: 13 residues. In DNA form, the CDR3 reads TGCAGCGCTTTTAAAACAGGGAACACTGAAGCTTTCTTT. Its protein is CSAFKTGNTEAFF.

This clonotype was observed a handful of times. The chain is built from TRBV6-1 and TRBJ2-1; TRBD1 or TRBD2 may be the D gene (7 bases each). This CDR3 contains 13 residues. V lost 3 bases, J lost 16 bases, and 19 bases lay in between. CDR1 is MNHNS, CDR2 SASEGT, per germline. For the CDR3, the DNA is TGTGCCAGCAGTGAGTCGACAGGGAGGGGGTCTTTCTTC. This codes for CASSESTGRGSFF.

V is TRBV5-1 and J is TRBJ2-7, with D unresolved. Germline assignment: CDR1 SGHRS and CDR2 YFSETQ. There are 14 residues in the CDR3. V was clipped by 2 bases and J by 4 bases, with 13 bases between them. CDR3 sequence reads: CASSFEAGRYEQYF. CDR3 DNA: TGCGCCAGCAGCTTTGAAGCTGGACGATACGAGCAGTACTTC.

The genes are TRBV9 and TRBJ2-2; D is ambiguous. V shed 0 bases and J shed 2 bases, with 14 bases lying between them. The CDR3 consists of 17 residues. The germline CDR1 and CDR2 sequences are SGDLS and YYNGEE. This chain's CDR3 is CASSVARLSINTGELFF. CDR3 in DNA: TGTGCCAGCAGCGTAGCCCGGTTGAGTATCAACACCGGGGAGCTGTTTTTT.

This clonotype turned up a few times. The rearrangement uses TRBV20-1 and TRBJ2-7; 10 nucleotides match TRBD1. V shed 4 bases, J shed 4 bases, and the junction held 13 bases outside the gene matches. The CDR3 runs to 16 residues. Per germline, CDR1 DFQATT and CDR2 SNEGSKA (reference sequence). CDR3 sequence: CSAKVGRGTGVYEQYF. The CDR3 DNA follows: TGCAGTGCTAAAGTGGGGCGAGGGACAGGGGTGTACGAGCAGTACTTC.

Many counts were recorded for this clonotype. V is TRBV5-5 and J is TRBJ1-5; unclear D gene. The CDR3 sequence is 16 residues long. Germline values: CDR1 SGHKS, CDR2 YYEKEE (reference sequence). V lost 4 bases, J lost 6 bases, and 20 bases lay in between. The DNA of the CDR3 is TGTGCCAGCAGCCTGATCGGAGTTTACGTGGGTCAGCCCCAGCATTTT. Translation gives CASSLIGVYVGQPQHF.

This clonotype came up a few times. V gene TRBV20-1 combines with J gene TRBJ2-7, with TRBD2 identical over 9 bases. CDR1 DFQATT and CDR2 SNEGSKA come from the germline V gene (reference sequence). The CDR3 is 15 amino acids. The V segment lost 2 bases and the J segment 2 bases; nucleotides outside the gene matches: 7. CDR3 loop: CSARSAGGPAYEQYF. CDR3 coding DNA: TGCAGTGCTAGATCGGCGGGAGGGCCCGCCTACGAGCAGTACTTC.

This clonotype has only a few counts. V gene TRBV5-1 combines with J gene TRBJ2-7, with D possibly matching TRBD1 (6 bases). This CDR3 contains 14 residues. The germline V and J ends were trimmed by 7 bases and 0 bases, with 14 bases remaining between them. The germline CDR1 and CDR2 sequences are SGHRS and YFSETQ. CDR3 amino acids: CASGAGTLSYEQYF. The CDR3 DNA follows: TGCGCCAGCGGGGCTGGGACACTCTCCTACGAGCAGTACTTC.

This chain connects TRBV4-3 to TRBJ2-3, with 9 bases aligning to TRBD2. Trimming cost V 0 bases and J 5 bases; bases outside gene matches: 9. The V gene's germline CDR1 is LGHNA and CDR2 YSLEER. This CDR3 contains 17 residues. The CDR3 sequence is CASSQDRAGGPGDTQYF. CDR3 bases: TGCGCCAGCAGCCAAGATCGGGCGGGAGGGCCTGGAGATACGCAGTATTTT.

This clonotype showed up just a few times. V is TRBV12-3 or TRBV12-4 and J is TRBJ1-6, with no clear D. V was trimmed by 5 bases and J by 6 bases, leaving 8 bases between them. CDR3 length: 13 amino acids. CDR3 bases: TGTGCCAGCAGTCCAACACTTAATTCACCCCTCCACTTT. Translated, it gives CASSPTLNSPLHF.

The genes are TRBV5-6 and TRBJ2-7; TRBD2 matches 9 bases. The CDR3 has 16 amino acids. J gave up 3 bases and V 3 bases, and 10 bases lay outside the gene matches. Germline V CDR1 and CDR2: SGHDT, YYEEEE. CDR3 protein: CASSWRVAGANYEQYF. The CDR3 nucleotides read TGTGCCAGCAGCTGGAGGGTAGCGGGAGCCAACTACGAGCAGTACTTC. The full variable domain, rest sourced from reference TRBV5-6 and TRBJ2-7, is DAGVTQSPTHLIKTRGQQVTLRCSPKSGHDTVSWYQQALGQGPQFIFQYYEEEERQRGNFPDRFSGHQFPNYSSELNVNALLLGDSALYLCASSWRVAGANYEQYFGPGTRLTVT.

This clonotype has at least ten counts. V is TRBV20-1 and J is TRBJ2-1; D is unclear. The germline V gene encodes CDR1 DFQATT and CDR2 SNEGSKA (reference sequence). CDR3 length: 11 amino acids. Trimming pared 0 bases from V and 10 bases from J, leaving 7 bases between. CDR3 loop: CSARDFPEQFF. CDR3 nucleotides: TGCAGTGCTAGAGATTTCCCCGAGCAGTTCTTC.

In its sample, this clonotype was seen a few times. V is TRBV15 and J is TRBJ2-2; 10 bases align to TRBD2. This CDR3 spans 16 amino acids. CDR1 and CDR2 (germline): LNHNV, YYDKDF (reference sequence). Losses at the gene ends were 5 bases for V and 6 bases for J; bases not matched to a gene: 9. The CDR3 region has the DNA TGTGCCACCAGCGACCCTCTAGCGGGAGAGGCCGGGGAGCTGTTTTTT. Its translation is CATSDPLAGEAGELFF. Using reference TRBV15 and TRBJ2-2 for the parts outside the CDR3, the full variable domain is DAMVIQNPRYQVTQFGKPVTLSCSQTLNHNVMYWYQQKSSQAPKLLFHYYDKDFNNEADTPDNFQSRRPNTSFCFLDIRSPGLGDTAMYLCATSDPLAGEAGELFFGEGSRLTVL.

This clonotype showed up just a few times. CDR3 in amino acids: CSVLTSGSGYEQYF. CDR3 DNA: TGCAGCGTTTTGACTAGCGGGAGCGGGTACGAGCAGTACTTC. V usage is TRBV29-1 and J usage is TRBJ2-7, with 12 bases aligning to TRBD2. In germline, CDR1 is SQVTM, CDR2 ANQGSEA. The J segment lost 4 bases and the V segment lost 5 bases, leaving 6 bases of the junction unmatched. The CDR3 contains 14 residues.

This clonotype was recorded at least ten times. The gene calls are TRBV10-3 and TRBJ2-7; unclear D gene. The germline V gene has CDR1 ENHRY and CDR2 SYGVKD. CDR3 length: 15 residues. The ends were cut back, 8 bases at V and 1 base at J, with 18 bases in the middle. The CDR3 protein is CAISRSAGTSYEQYF. The CDR3 DNA reads TGTGCCATCTCGAGATCGGCTGGTACTTCCTACGAGCAGTACTTC.

This clonotype was counted only a few times. This sequence joins TRBV27 and TRBJ2-1; 10 bases align to TRBD2. The CDR3 is 15 residues long. The germline gives CDR1 MNHEY, CDR2 SMNVEV (reference sequence). V shed 8 bases and J 5 bases; nucleotides not matched to a gene: 9. The CDR3 sequence: CASSMLAGEDNEQFF. In nucleotides, the CDR3 is TGTGCCAGCTCTATGCTAGCGGGGGAAGACAATGAGCAGTTCTTC.

This clonotype occurred many times. This chain joins TRBV28 and TRBJ2-7, with TRBD1 as a possible D gene (5 bases). The CDR3 is 14 amino acids. Trimming left V 8 bases short and J 0 bases short, with 14 bases between. Per germline, CDR1 MDHEN and CDR2 SYDVKM. CDR3 loop: CASVPPTASYEQYF. The CDR3 DNA is TGTGCCAGCGTACCCCCGACAGCCTCCTACGAGCAGTACTTC.

The rearrangement uses TRBV25-1 and TRBJ1-2; D is possibly TRBD1 (6 bases). Trimming left V 4 bases short and J 6 bases short, with 15 bases between. The CDR3 spans 14 residues. CDR1 is MGHDK, CDR2 SYGVNS, per germline. This CDR3 is CASSGGQLWNGYTF. Here the CDR3 DNA reads TGTGCCAGCAGTGGAGGACAGCTCTGGAATGGCTACACCTTC.

The rearrangement links TRBV12-3 or TRBV12-4 to TRBJ1-4, with 11 positions matching TRBD1. V lost 4 bases to trimming and J lost 7 bases; unmatched junction nucleotides: 8. This CDR3 has 16 residues. CDR3 residues: CASSSTGTGGREKLFF. CDR3 nucleotide sequence: TGTGCCAGCAGTTCGACCGGGACAGGGGGACGTGAAAAACTGTTTTTT.

The rearrangement joins TRBV4-3 to TRBJ2-2, with 7 bases that match TRBD2. V shed 0 bases and J 1 base; nucleotides not matched to a gene: 2. The germline V gene has CDR1 LGHNA and CDR2 YSLEER. The CDR3 loop spans 16 amino acids. CDR3 DNA sequence: TGCGCCAGCAGCCAAGATGCGGGGGTGAACACCGGGGAGCTGTTTTTT. As protein: CASSQDAGVNTGELFF.

V usage is TRBV6-5 and J usage is TRBJ2-7; no clear D gene. This CDR3 has 15 amino acids. Germline-derived CDR1 and CDR2 are MNHEY and SVGAGI. The V gene lost 3 bases and the J gene lost 0 bases, with 12 bases spanning the gap. Written as DNA, the CDR3 is TGTGCCAGCAGTTATCGGGCGGCTAGCTCCTACGAGCAGTACTTC. This sequence encodes CASSYRAASSYEQYF.

This clonotype was counted between two and nine times. In DNA, the CDR3 is TGTGCCAGCATCCCAGACGGAGCCACTGAAGCTTTCTTT. It codes for CASIPDGATEAFF. The chain links TRBV27 to TRBJ1-1; D uncertain. The CDR3 has 13 residues. In germline, CDR1 is MNHEY, CDR2 SMNVEV (reference sequence). Deletions cut 7 bases from V and 4 bases from J, with 13 bases between.